This TCR beta chain was recovered during a study of T cell responses to AZD1222 COVID-19 vaccine. Study context: Analysis merged second doses at about 4 or about 12 weeks.

Profiling relied on immunoSEQ multiplex PCR, and the TCRdb table lists in-frame clones only, not all of them. The sample consists of about 140,000 clones, 90% to 95% of them appearing once. About this clone: Its matching antigen is unknown.

Points from the study as a whole: Nearly half of spike-specific TCRs reportedly target unmutated variant regions. Seropositive AZD1222 recipients at baseline numbered only five or six.

The CDR3 is 14 residues long. The germline V gene has CDR1 SEHNR and CDR2 FQNEAQ (reference sequence). Trimming took 3 bases from V and 4 from J; bases not matched to a gene: 2. Here the sequenced sample was peripheral blood, taken on day 0 of AZD1222 vaccination. The receptor was isolated from an adult in good health. The chain links TRBV7-9 to TRBJ1-2; 10 nucleotides agree with TRBD1. For the CDR3, the DNA is TGTGCCAGCAGCTTGGGACAGGGGACCTATGGCTACACCTTC. Its protein product is CASSLGQGTYGYTF. Looking up the rest from reference TRBV7-9 and TRBJ1-2 gives the full variable domain: DTGVSQNPRHKITKRGQNVTFRCDPISEHNRLYWYRQTLGQGPEFLTYFQNEAQLEKSRLLSDRFSAERPKGSFSTLEIQRTEQGDSAMYLCASSLGQGTYGYTFGSGTRLTVV.